A single sample gave rise to the 32 T cell receptor beta chains below, sequenced in a study of lymphopenia after photon versus proton radiotherapy. Assay: immunoSEQ multiplex PCR; the TCRdb copy retains only in-frame clones and omits some. This sample has some 70,000 clones, with about 89% found just once. The sample here was peripheral blood, taken from a patient treated with proton-based radiotherapy. These receptors originate from a man aged 80 or over with esophageal cancer.

This chain connects TRBV7-2 to TRBJ2-5; D is perhaps TRBD2 (5 bases). This CDR3 has 15 residues. Germline V gene data show CDR1 as SGHTA and CDR2 as FQGNSA. V lost 3 bases to trimming and J lost 1 base, with 12 bases between them. DNA of the CDR3: TGTGCCAGCAGCTTTGACTTCGGAGGCCAAGAGACCCAGTACTTC. As protein: CASSFDFGGQETQYF. Looking up the rest from reference TRBV7-2 and TRBJ2-5 gives the full variable domain: GAGVSQSPSNKVTEKGKDVELRCDPISGHTALYWYRQSLGQGLEFLIYFQGNSAPDKSGLPSDRFSAERTGGSVSTLTIQRTQQEDSAVYLCASSFDFGGQETQYFGPGTRLLVL.

The V gene is TRBV15, the J gene TRBJ2-7, with TRBD1 identical over 7 bases. The CDR3 totals 15 residues. The V gene's germline CDR1 is LNHNV and CDR2 YYDKDF (reference sequence). The junction had 4 bases not matched to a gene; V was cut back by 0 bases and J by 2 bases. CDR3 coding DNA: TGTGCCACCAGCAGAGATCTAGGGGGCCCCTACGAGCAGTACTTC. Protein sequence: CATSRDLGGPYEQYF.

The chain is built from TRBV7-9 and TRBJ1-2; 7 bases map to TRBD1. V lost 2 bases, J lost 6 bases, and 9 bases stayed unmatched. Per the germline V gene, CDR1 is SEHNR and CDR2 is FQNEAQ (reference sequence). CDR3 size: 15 residues. CDR3 nucleotide sequence: TGTGCCAGCAGCTTATCCCGCAGGGGGTTGAATGGCTACACCTTC. This codes for CASSLSRRGLNGYTF.

This clone counts as medium-sized. The CDR3: CASSMWGGQEQFF. Written as DNA, the CDR3 is TGTGCCAGTAGTATGTGGGGGGGACAGGAGCAGTTCTTC. This rearrangement joins TRBV19 to TRBJ2-1; D is tentatively TRBD1 or TRBD2 (7 bases each). V was pared by 3 bases and J by 10 bases, with 13 bases between. This CDR3 spans 13 amino acids. Germline lookup yields CDR1 LNHDA and CDR2 SQIVND (reference sequence).

The rearrangement uses TRBV5-1 and TRBJ2-3; D not certain. CDR1 is SGHRS and CDR2 is YFSETQ in the germline V gene. V was shortened by 4 bases and J by 1 base, with 7 bases between the two germline ends. CDR3 length: 13 residues. CDR3 amino acids: CASSPPGTDTQYF. DNA for the CDR3: TGCGCCAGCAGCCCTCCCGGCACAGATACGCAGTATTTT.

The rearrangement links TRBV6-6 to TRBJ2-2; D gene unclear. This CDR3 is built from 14 residues. Germline V gene sequence: CDR1 MNHNY, CDR2 SVGAGI (reference sequence). Trimming removed 6 bases from V and 2 bases from J, with 10 bases in between. The CDR3 DNA reads TGTGCCAGCAGGACGACAAAAAACACCGGGGAGCTGTTTTTT. Translated: CASRTTKNTGELFF.

The chain recombines TRBV7-2 with TRBJ2-3, with D maybe TRBD1 (6 bases). The germline V and J ends were trimmed by 5 bases and 3 bases, with 15 bases remaining between them. The CDR3 totals 15 residues. Germline V gene data show CDR1 as SGHTA and CDR2 as FQGNSA. CDR3 residues: CASSPRTGNTDTQYF. The CDR3 nucleotides are TGTGCCAGCAGCCCAAGAACAGGGAATACAGATACGCAGTATTTT. Full variable domain (outside the CDR3, taken from reference TRBV7-2 and TRBJ2-3): GAGVSQSPSNKVTEKGKDVELRCDPISGHTALYWYRQSLGQGLEFLIYFQGNSAPDKSGLPSDRFSAERTGGSVSTLTIQRTQQEDSAVYLCASSPRTGNTDTQYFGPGTRLTVL.

The genes are TRBV10-3 and TRBJ1-3; 8 positions agree with TRBD1. V lost 6 bases, J lost 4 bases, and 8 bases stayed unmatched. The germline gives CDR1 ENHRY, CDR2 SYGVKD. CDR3 length: 15 residues. CDR3 bases: TGTGCCATCAGAGACCCAGGGGGCCCAGGAAACACCATATATTTT. Encoded protein: CAIRDPGGPGNTIYF.

The V gene is TRBV7-2, the J gene TRBJ1-2; a weak D match, TRBD1 (5 bases). This CDR3 spans 17 amino acids. V dropped 3 bases and J dropped 0 bases, with 17 bases sitting between them. CDR1 and CDR2 from the germline V gene are SGHTA and FQGNSA. The CDR3 spells CASSFHAPAGSNYGYTF. Here the CDR3 DNA reads TGTGCCAGCAGCTTCCACGCCCCCGCAGGGTCTAACTATGGCTACACCTTC.

The rearrangement joins TRBV2 to TRBJ1-5; D ambiguous. The CDR3 has 14 residues. V lost 3 bases, J lost 0 bases, and 6 bases lay in between. Germline CDR1 reads SNHLY; CDR2 reads FYNNEI. CDR3 in amino acids: CASSDLFSNQPQHF. CDR3 in DNA: TGTGCCAGCAGTGACTTGTTTAGCAATCAGCCCCAGCATTTT.

The J gene is TRBJ2-5, the V gene TRBV19, with no clear D. Germline V gene lookup returns CDR1 LNHDA and CDR2 SQIVND (reference sequence). There are 14 residues in the CDR3. The V gene lost 3 bases and the J gene lost 5 bases, with 13 bases spanning the gap. CDR3 residues: CASSMVQAWETQYF. As DNA, the CDR3 is TGTGCCAGTAGTATGGTTCAAGCCTGGGAGACCCAGTACTTC. The entire variable domain, with the rest obtained from reference TRBV19 and TRBJ2-5, is as follows: DGGITQSPKYLFRKEGQNVTLSCEQNLNHDAMYWYRQDPGQGLRLIYYSQIVNDFQKGDIAEGYSVSREKKESFPLTVTSAQKNPTAFYLCASSMVQAWETQYFGPGTRLLVL.

The J gene is TRBJ2-5, the V gene TRBV7-2; TRBD2 aligns across 8 bases. The CDR3 runs to 15 residues. Germline V gives CDR1 SGHTA, CDR2 FQGNSA. Losses at the gene ends were 4 bases for V and 7 bases for J; bases not matched to a gene: 11. The CDR3 DNA is TGTGCCAGCAGCTCGCGCGGACTAGCTTCGGGGACCCAGTACTTC. Its protein product is CASSSRGLASGTQYF.

This rearrangement joins TRBV11-3 to TRBJ2-5; possible D gene TRBD2, 6 bases. The end of the DNA is better explained by TRBJ2-7, so the J call may be wrong. CDR1 SGHNT and CDR2 YENEEA come from the germline V gene. The CDR3 totals 16 residues. CDR3 sequence: CASSLGTGGGLYEQYF. DNA for the CDR3: TGTGCCAGCAGCTTAGGGACTGGCGGCGGACTATACGAGCAGTACTTC.

This chain connects TRBV11-2 to TRBJ2-7; 8 nucleotides match TRBD2. The CDR3 has 16 residues. V trimming: 0 bases; J trimming: 1 base; junction bases outside the gene matches: 5. Germline V lookup: CDR1 SGHAT, CDR2 FQNNGV. The CDR3 region is CASSLDSGDMSYEQYF. DNA of the CDR3: TGTGCCAGCAGCTTAGATAGCGGGGATATGTCCTACGAGCAGTACTTC.

CDR3: CASSSLRQVLAKNIQYF. The CDR3 nucleotides read TGTGCCAGCAGCTCATTGCGACAGGTCCTAGCCAAAAACATTCAGTACTTC. The rearrangement joins TRBV11-2 to TRBJ2-4; perhaps TRBD1 as D (6 bases). There are 17 residues in the CDR3. V was shortened by 4 bases and J by 0 bases, with 16 bases between the two germline ends. CDR1 SGHAT and CDR2 FQNNGV come from the germline V gene.

This chain uses TRBV7-9 with TRBJ1-2; 8 bases are a match to TRBD1. The junction had 6 bases not matched to a gene; V was cut back by 7 bases and J by 8 bases. The CDR3 sequence is 12 residues long. CDR1 and CDR2 (germline): SEHNR, FQNEAQ (reference sequence). The CDR3 here is CASTQGAGGYTF. Written as DNA, the CDR3 is TGTGCCAGCACCCAGGGGGCGGGAGGCTACACCTTC.

This clone was detected a few times. The V gene is TRBV30, the J gene TRBJ1-1; no clear D gene. V shed 1 base and J shed 6 bases, with 6 bases lying between them. The length of the CDR3 is 11 residues. The germline V gene has CDR1 GTSNPN and CDR2 SVGIG (reference sequence). CDR3 sequence: CAWSEIPEAFF. CDR3 DNA sequence: TGTGCCTGGAGTGAAATCCCTGAAGCTTTCTTT.

The rearrangement uses TRBV5-1 and TRBJ2-5, with a tentative D call TRBD2 (5 bases). This CDR3 comprises 12 residues. Germline V gene lookup returns CDR1 SGHRS and CDR2 YFSETQ. Trimming cost V 1 base and J 7 bases, with 8 bases left between them. CDR3 sequence: CASSLSGTTQYF. In nucleotides, the CDR3 is TGCGCCAGCAGCTTGAGCGGAACGACCCAGTACTTC.

The V call is TRBV11-3, the J call TRBJ2-5; D tentatively reads TRBD1 or TRBD2 (5 bases each). Germline CDR1 reads SGHNT; CDR2 reads YENEEA. Trimming stripped 0 bases from V and 1 base from J, with 9 bases between. This CDR3 region has 15 residues. CDR3 sequence: CASSLDGDPQETQYF. The CDR3 bases are TGTGCCAGCAGCTTAGATGGGGACCCCCAAGAGACCCAGTACTTC. The whole variable domain, remainder taken from reference TRBV11-3 and TRBJ2-5, is EAGVVQSPRYKIIEKKQPVAFWCNPISGHNTLYWYLQNLGQGPELLIRYENEEAVDDSQLPKDRFSAERLKGVDSTLKIQPAELGDSAVYLCASSLDGDPQETQYFGPGTRLLVL.

The rearrangement joins TRBV2 to TRBJ2-7; either TRBD1 or TRBD2 may supply D (6 bases each). With 8 bases removed from V and 2 bases from J, the gap between germline ends came to 13 bases. Germline CDR1 is SNHLY and CDR2 is FYNNEI. The CDR3 length is 13 residues. Here the CDR3 reads CASVGGLTYEQYF. In nucleotides, the CDR3 is TGTGCCAGCGTTGGGGGGCTGACCTACGAGCAGTACTTC. The full variable domain, in which reference TRBV2 and TRBJ2-7 provide the parts outside the CDR3, is EPEVTQTPSHQVTQMGQEVILRCVPISNHLYFYWYRQILGQKVEFLVSFYNNEISEKSEIFDDQFSVERPDGSNFTLKIRSTKLEDSAMYFCASVGGLTYEQYFGPGTRLTVT.

The V and J genes are TRBV5-1 and TRBJ2-7, with D perhaps matching TRBD2 (6 bases). Germline loops: CDR1 SGHRS, CDR2 YFSETQ. Trimming stripped 1 base from V and 6 bases from J, with 17 bases between. The CDR3 length is 15 residues. CDR3 in amino acids: CASSLLGLSGREQYF. The CDR3 nucleotides are TGCGCCAGCAGCTTGCTCGGACTATCCGGGCGCGAGCAGTACTTC.

The V and J genes are TRBV6-5 and TRBJ1-2; a possible D gene is TRBD1 (6 bases). Germline CDR1 MNHEY, CDR2 SVGAGI. This CDR3 is 15 amino acids long. The V end was cut by 6 bases, the J end by 2 bases, with 16 bases between. The DNA of the CDR3 is TGTGCCAGCAGCCCCGGTAGGAGGGGGAACTATGGCTACACCTTC. Its protein is CASSPGRRGNYGYTF.

The rearrangement links TRBV7-6 to TRBJ2-1; TRBD2 matches 7 bases. This CDR3 has 15 residues. CDR1 is SGHVS and CDR2 is FNYEAQ in the germline V gene. V lost 4 bases to trimming and J lost 4 bases; unmatched junction nucleotides: 7. DNA for the CDR3: TGTGCCAGCAGCTCCGACCCGGGAGGTTACAATGAGCAGTTCTTC. Translated: CASSSDPGGYNEQFF.

The J gene is TRBJ1-5, the V gene TRBV4-2; unclear D gene. Deletions cut 1 base from V and 2 bases from J, with 12 bases between. CDR3 length: 16 residues. The germline V gene encodes CDR1 LGHNA and CDR2 YNFKEQ. The CDR3 DNA sequence: TGTGCCAGCAGCCAAGTGGCCCTCGGGGGCAATCAGCCCCAGCATTTT. Translation gives CASSQVALGGNQPQHF.

J is TRBJ2-7 and V is TRBV5-1, with D possibly TRBD2 on 5 matching bases. The V gene lost 7 bases and the J gene lost 1 base, with 15 bases spanning the gap. The CDR3 is 14 residues long. From germline, CDR1 is SGHRS and CDR2 YFSETQ. The CDR3 nucleotides read TGCGCCAGCCAGTCAGGAGGCGGGTCCTACGAGCAGTACTTC. Protein: CASQSGGGSYEQYF.

Regarding this clone: Distinct nucleotide sequences in the sample also encode this CDR3. This chain joins TRBV7-9 and TRBJ2-7; unclear D gene. Germline V gene sequence: CDR1 SEHNR, CDR2 FQNEAQ (reference sequence). V was clipped by 5 bases and J by 4 bases, with 6 bases between them. CDR3 size: 11 residues. CDR3 coding DNA: TGTGCCAGCAGCCGAGATTACGAGCAGTACTTC. It translates to CASSRDYEQYF.

On this clone itself: Distinct nucleotide sequences in the sample also encode this CDR3. The gene calls are TRBV4-3 and TRBJ1-2, with 7 nucleotides matching TRBD1. Germline CDR1 and CDR2: LGHNA and YSLEER. Germline trimming cut 0 bases from V and 8 bases from J; bases unmatched to any gene: 9. This CDR3 has 15 amino acids. CDR3 region: CASSQDKAGGGGYTF. CDR3 bases: TGCGCCAGCAGCCAAGATAAAGCAGGGGGGGGCGGCTACACCTTC.

CDR3 nucleotide sequence: TGTGCCAGCAGCTATAGAGGGCGGTATAATGAAAAACTGTTTTTT. The encoded protein is CASSYRGRYNEKLFF. This chain connects TRBV7-2 to TRBJ1-4, with no clear D. The CDR3 has 15 residues. Germline V gives CDR1 SGHTA, CDR2 FQGNSA. Trimming shortened V by 4 bases and J by 4 bases, and 13 bases separated the two germline ends.

The chain employs TRBV2 and TRBJ1-5; D uncertain. CDR1 is SNHLY, CDR2 FYNNEI, per germline. The CDR3 extends over 17 amino acids. V lost 8 bases and J 2 bases, leaving 22 bases between the germline ends. Here the CDR3 reads CASSGRTGLRGNQPQHF. CDR3 sequence (DNA): TGTGCCAGCTCAGGACGTACTGGGCTAAGGGGCAATCAGCCCCAGCATTTT.

This clone was observed a handful of times. The V gene is TRBV5-1, the J gene TRBJ2-7, with 9 nucleotides matching TRBD1. The length of the CDR3 is 15 residues. Germline CDR1 and CDR2: SGHRS and YFSETQ. Unmatched junction bases numbered 8, after V lost 4 bases and J lost 3 bases. CDR3 sequence: CASSKTGGADYEQYF. In DNA form, the CDR3 reads TGCGCCAGCAGCAAAACAGGGGGCGCTGACTACGAGCAGTACTTC.

V is TRBV7-3 and J is TRBJ2-5; the D gene is possibly TRBD1 (6 bases). Looked up from germline, CDR1 is SGHTA and CDR2 is FQGTGA. Trimming took 5 bases from V and 4 from J, leaving 14 bases between them. There are 14 residues in the CDR3. CDR3 sequence (DNA): TGTGCCAGCAGCCCGACAGGCCGGGGAGAGACCCAGTACTTC. Its protein product is CASSPTGRGETQYF.

This clone was detected once. V and J are TRBV11-3 and TRBJ1-1; TRBD1 is a possible D gene (5 bases). The CDR3 is 15 residues long. Germline values: CDR1 SGHNT, CDR2 YENEEA. V was shortened by 5 bases and J by 6 bases, with 19 bases between the two germline ends. Here the CDR3 reads CASSGGLGDGSEAFF. The CDR3 DNA sequence: TGTGCCAGCAGCGGTGGTCTGGGGGACGGTTCTGAAGCTTTCTTT.